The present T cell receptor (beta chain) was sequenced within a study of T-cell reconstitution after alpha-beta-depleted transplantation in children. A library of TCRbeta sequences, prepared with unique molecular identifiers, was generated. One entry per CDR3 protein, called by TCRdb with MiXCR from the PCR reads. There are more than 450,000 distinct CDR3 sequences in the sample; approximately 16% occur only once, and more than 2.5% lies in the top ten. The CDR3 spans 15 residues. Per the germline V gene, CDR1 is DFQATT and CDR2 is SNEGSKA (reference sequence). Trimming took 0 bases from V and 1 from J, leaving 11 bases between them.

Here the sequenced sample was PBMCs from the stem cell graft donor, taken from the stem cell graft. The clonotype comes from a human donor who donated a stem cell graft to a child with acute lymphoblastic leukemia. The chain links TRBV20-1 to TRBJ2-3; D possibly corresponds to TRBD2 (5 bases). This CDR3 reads CSARDSALGTDTQYF. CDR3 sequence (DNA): TGCAGTGCTAGAGATAGCGCCCTGGGCACAGATACGCAGTATTTT.